This entry lists 25 T cell receptor beta chains sequenced from one sample in a study of T-cell reconstitution after alpha-beta-depleted transplantation in children. Preparing the TCRbeta library involved the use of unique molecular identifiers. Via MiXCR, TCRdb re-called the PCR reads, giving one row per CDR3 protein. Seen here are about 480,000 distinct CDR3 sequences, roughly an eighth observed once, and the top ten hold about 5%. Sequencing used PBMCs from the stem cell graft donor, obtained from the stem cell graft. All receptors come from a human donor who donated a stem cell graft to a child with combined immunodeficiency.

This clonotype has a handful of counts. The V and J genes are TRBV21-1 and TRBJ2-3. TRBV21-1 is designated a pseudogene. The CDR3 is 14 residues long. The CDR3 loop reads CASSKQWSTDTQYF. The CDR3 nucleotides read TGTGCCAGCAGCAAACAATGGAGCACAGATACGCAGTATTTT.

This clonotype was seen only a few times. The chain couples TRBV12-3 or TRBV12-4 to TRBJ2-4; possibly TRBD1 for D (6 bases). V was clipped by 6 bases and J by 6 bases, with 18 bases between them. The CDR3 sequence is 15 residues long. The CDR3 nucleotides read TGTGCCAGCAGCCCAGACCGTATGGGGGCAAACATTCAGTACTTC. It yields the protein CASSPDRMGANIQYF.

This rearrangement joins TRBV5-6 to TRBJ2-7; TRBD2 aligns across 9 bases. The CDR3 extends over 15 amino acids. Germline V gives CDR1 SGHDT, CDR2 YYEEEE. V lost 0 bases, J lost 0 bases, and 1 base stayed unmatched. The CDR3 loop reads CASSLVAGASYEQYF. CDR3 sequence (DNA): TGTGCCAGCAGCTTGGTAGCGGGGGCCTCCTACGAGCAGTACTTC.

V and J are TRBV6-5 and TRBJ2-7; 8 bases agree with TRBD2. V lost 4 bases and J lost 6; bases outside the gene matches: 11. CDR3 length: 15 residues. Germline CDR1 reads MNHEY; CDR2 reads SVGAGI. The CDR3 sequence is CASSSGSGRWIEQYF. The CDR3 coding sequence is TGTGCCAGCAGTTCAGGGAGCGGGAGATGGATCGAGCAGTACTTC.

This rearrangement joins TRBV7-9 to TRBJ2-3; weak D call: TRBD1 (5 bases). V lost 5 bases and J lost 0, with 12 bases in between. Germline V gene data show CDR1 as SEHNR and CDR2 as FQNEAQ (reference sequence). This CDR3 comprises 15 residues. CDR3: CASSVDSVSTDTQYF. CDR3 DNA: TGTGCCAGCAGCGTCGACAGCGTAAGCACAGATACGCAGTATTTT.

This CDR3 reads CASSLTPGTEQFF. As DNA, the CDR3 is TGTGCCAGCTCACTAACTCCGGGCACTGAGCAGTTCTTC. This rearrangement joins TRBV6-2 or TRBV6-3 to TRBJ2-1; D uncertain. V was cut by 8 bases and J by 9 bases, with 17 bases left in between. This CDR3 spans 13 amino acids. In germline, CDR1 is MNHEY, CDR2 SVGEGT.

This clonotype was counted only a few times. This sequence joins TRBV6-5 and TRBJ1-3, with TRBD1 as a possible D gene (6 bases). CDR3 length: 15 amino acids. Trimming cost V 2 bases and J 1 base, with 9 bases left between them. The germline V gene encodes CDR1 MNHEY and CDR2 SVGAGI. The CDR3 nucleotides are TGTGCCAGCAGTTACGCGGGACAATCTGGAAACACCATATATTTT. As protein: CASSYAGQSGNTIYF.

In this sample, this clonotype turned up many times. The chain has TRBV7-9 and TRBJ2-1; the D gene is possibly TRBD2 (6 bases). CDR3 size: 13 residues. The V end lost 6 bases, the J end lost 7 bases, and 13 bases lay between the germline ends. CDR1 is SEHNR, CDR2 FQNEAQ, per germline (reference sequence). CDR3 sequence (DNA): TGTGCCAGCAGGGCATCTCTAGCGAATGAGCAGTTCTTC. This gives the protein CASRASLANEQFF.

In its sample, this clonotype was seen many times. This sequence joins TRBV20-1 and TRBJ2-7; D gene uncertain. V dropped 7 bases and J dropped 0 bases, with 4 bases sitting between them. Germline assignment: CDR1 DFQATT and CDR2 SNEGSKA (reference sequence). The CDR3 spans 10 residues. The CDR3 loop reads CSVFSYEQYF. Written as DNA, the CDR3 is TGCAGTGTCTTCTCCTACGAGCAGTACTTC.

This clonotype has just a few counts. The V call is TRBV29-1, the J call TRBJ2-1; 16 nucleotides align to TRBD2. Germline V gene sequence: CDR1 SQVTM, CDR2 ANQGSEA. The V gene end was trimmed by 4 bases and the J gene end by 6 bases; junction bases not matched to a gene: 6. The CDR3 totals 16 residues. CDR3 nucleotides: TGCAGCGTTGCGCCGGGACTAGCGGGAGGGGGCAATGAGCAGTTCTTC. This codes for CSVAPGLAGGGNEQFF.

This clonotype came up many times. The chain couples TRBV25-1 to TRBJ1-6, with TRBD1 as a possible D gene (6 bases). CDR3 length: 14 residues. V gave up 3 bases and J gave up 13 bases, with 16 bases separating them. Germline CDR1 and CDR2: MGHDK and SYGVNS. The CDR3 DNA reads as TGTGCCAGCAGTGACTACAGGGAAGTAGATCCCCTCCACTTT. Residues: CASSDYREVDPLHF.

This clonotype has a count of ten or more. The rearrangement links TRBV12-3 or TRBV12-4 to TRBJ2-7; D ambiguous. This CDR3 spans 11 amino acids. Trimming left V 6 bases short and J 5 bases short, with 8 bases between. CDR3 loop: CASSRLDEQYF. The CDR3 DNA follows: TGTGCCAGCAGCCGTTTGGACGAGCAGTACTTC.

This clonotype was observed a few times. The genes are TRBV2 and TRBJ2-7; no definite D call. CDR1 is SNHLY and CDR2 is FYNNEI in the germline V gene. Between the trimmed V and J ends, which lost 5 bases and 3 bases, there was a span of 11 bases. The CDR3 spans 13 residues. The CDR3 sequence: CASSTTVFYEQYF. The CDR3 DNA sequence: TGTGCCAGCAGTACTACAGTTTTCTACGAGCAGTACTTC.

The V and J genes are TRBV3-1 and TRBJ2-5; no clear D gene. From germline, CDR1 is LGHDT and CDR2 YNNKEL (reference sequence). The CDR3 covers 12 residues. The V end lost 10 bases, the J end lost 0 bases, and 9 bases lay between the germline ends. The CDR3 DNA sequence: TGTGCCACTTCTTGGTACCAAGAGACCCAGTACTTC. Residues: CATSWYQETQYF.

This clonotype has only a few counts. This chain links TRBV9 with TRBJ2-7; 7 bases are a match to TRBD2. The germline V gene encodes CDR1 SGDLS and CDR2 YYNGEE. This CDR3 region has 14 residues. The junction had 8 bases not matched to a gene; V was cut back by 4 bases and J by 4 bases. In nucleotides, the CDR3 is TGTGCCAGCAGCTTGAGCGGGGAGGAGTACGAGCAGTACTTC. Its protein product is CASSLSGEEYEQYF.

This clonotype showed up just a few times. The chain has TRBV13 and TRBJ2-7, with TRBD1 matching over 12 bases. Germline CDR1 reads PRHDT; CDR2 reads FYEKMQ (reference sequence). V shed 0 bases and J 3 bases; nucleotides not matched to a gene: 12. The CDR3 is 19 amino acids. This CDR3 reads CASSLGGTGGLLDDYEQYF. CDR3 nucleotides: TGTGCCAGCAGCTTAGGGGGGACAGGGGGCCTTTTGGACGACTACGAGCAGTACTTC.

This clonotype was observed at least ten times. The rearrangement uses TRBV27 and TRBJ1-4; 10 positions match TRBD1. Germline CDR1 reads MNHEY; CDR2 reads SMNVEV (reference sequence). The CDR3 length is 16 residues. V lost 3 bases, J lost 3 bases, and 4 bases stayed unmatched. CDR3 sequence reads: CASSFDRGQANEKLFF. DNA for the CDR3: TGTGCCAGCAGTTTTGACAGGGGGCAGGCTAATGAAAAACTGTTTTTT.

The chain is built from TRBV4-1 and TRBJ2-1; 9 positions agree with TRBD2. This CDR3 spans 15 amino acids. Trimming took 3 bases from V and 6 from J; bases not matched to a gene: 6. Germline V CDR1 and CDR2: MGHRA, YSYEKL. Written as DNA, the CDR3 is TGCGCCAGCAGCCACCCGGGACTAGCACTCAATGAGCAGTTCTTC. Translated: CASSHPGLALNEQFF.

This clonotype was seen ten or more times. The DNA of the CDR3 is TGTGCCACCAGTGATCCCCCGACCGGGGCAGATACGCAGTATTTT. This translates into CATSDPPTGADTQYF. This rearrangement joins TRBV24-1 to TRBJ2-3; D possibly corresponds to TRBD2 (5 bases). The CDR3 covers 15 residues. In germline, CDR1 is KGHDR, CDR2 SFDVKD. V gave up 3 bases and J gave up 4 bases, with 13 bases separating them.

The gene calls are TRBV4-1 and TRBJ1-6; D is undetermined. The V gene lost 1 base and the J gene lost 6 bases, with 10 bases spanning the gap. The length of the CDR3 is 15 residues. Germline V gives CDR1 MGHRA, CDR2 YSYEKL. The CDR3 loop is CASSQVRGFNSPLHF. The CDR3 region has the DNA TGCGCCAGCAGCCAAGTTAGAGGATTTAATTCACCCCTCCACTTT.

This clonotype was seen repeatedly, ten times or more. The chain joins TRBV12-3 or TRBV12-4 to TRBJ1-5; TRBD1 might be the D (6 bases). V was pared by 3 bases and J by 5 bases, with 8 bases between. This CDR3 region has 13 residues. This CDR3 reads CASSFGGHQPQHF. CDR3 bases: TGTGCCAGCAGTTTTGGGGGCCATCAGCCCCAGCATTTT.

This clonotype has more than one count but fewer than ten. This rearrangement joins TRBV5-6 to TRBJ1-5; D possibly corresponds to TRBD1 (6 bases). The CDR3 length is 14 residues. Germline V CDR1 and CDR2: SGHDT, YYEEEE. V dropped 0 bases and J dropped 9 bases, with 13 bases sitting between them. The CDR3 DNA reads TGTGCCAGCAGCTTGGGGGGGGGCGCCCGGCCCCAGCATTTT. This encodes CASSLGGGARPQHF.

The chain is built from TRBV12-3 or TRBV12-4 and TRBJ1-2; 7 bases are a match to TRBD1. The CDR3 covers 15 residues. V lost 6 bases, J lost 6 bases, and 13 bases stayed unmatched. CDR3 sequence reads: CASSPHWPGGDGYTF. DNA for the CDR3: TGTGCCAGCAGCCCCCATTGGCCAGGGGGAGATGGCTACACCTTC.

This clonotype was observed a few times. V gene TRBV6-5 combines with J gene TRBJ1-2; no reliable D call. This CDR3 is built from 13 residues. In germline, CDR1 is MNHEY, CDR2 SVGAGI. V shed 1 base and J shed 7 bases, with 10 bases lying between them. CDR3 sequence reads: CASSYFRLSGYTF. The DNA of the CDR3 is TGTGCCAGCAGTTACTTTAGGCTGAGTGGCTACACCTTC.

The V call is TRBV6-1, the J call TRBJ2-2; maybe TRBD2 (5 bases). CDR1 and CDR2 (germline): MNHNS, SASEGT. This CDR3 is 14 amino acids long. Trimming pared 8 bases from V and 3 bases from J, leaving 13 bases between. CDR3 nucleotide sequence: TGTGCCAGCTCGGCTAGCTGGTACACCGGGGAGCTGTTTTTT. It specifies CASSASWYTGELFF.